This is a list of T cell receptor beta chains from one sample in a study of CD8+CD57+ T cells in acquired aplastic anemia. TCRdb fed the reads into MiXCR, producing one record per CDR3 protein. The repertoire holds more than 250,000 distinct CDR3 sequences, about 80% seen once, with about 41% in the top ten. Sequences were obtained from sorted CD4+, CD8+, or CD8+CD57+ T cells (not recorded which) from PBMCs. These receptor sequences come from a human donor with aplastic anemia. The CDR3 runs from the conserved cysteine through the conserved F or W. D genes are given only for firm matches. Size is stated for part of the rows, as once, few or many counts, or as a class when the clone is expanded.

>-|TRBV25-1|-|TRBJ2-3
TGTGCCAGCAGCTTCGGGGGCAGTCCCGATACGCAGTATTTT
CASSFGGSPDTQYF
>-|TRBV7-9|-|TRBJ1-5
TGTGCCAGCAGCTCGGGGGCCAGCAGGCGGATTAATCAGCAGCATTTT
CASSSGASRRINQQHF
>-|TRBV7-9|-|TRBJ2-4
TGTGCCACCAGCTTTCAATGCAGCGAGGGGACCGATTACTTC
CATSFQCSEGTDYF
>few|TRBV19|-|TRBJ2-7
TGTGCCAGTAGTTCAGGCCTTGTAACCTACGAGCAGTACTTC
CASSSGLVTYEQYF
>-|TRBV11-3|TRBD2|TRBJ2-5
TGTGCCAGCAGCGAAATCACCGGGACTATCCAAGAGACCCAGTACTTC
CASSEITGTIQETQYF
>-|TRBV15|-|TRBJ1-6
TGTGCCACCAGCAAGCAAAGGCAGAATTCACCCCTCCACTTT
CATSKQRQNSPLHF
>few|TRBV11-1|-|TRBJ2-3
TGTGCCAGCAGCTTAGGACTGACGGACACAGATACGCAGTATTTT
CASSLGLTDTDTQYF
>-|TRBV7-2|-|TRBJ1-2
TGTGCCAGCAGCTTGGCAGGAGGCGCCGACTATGGCGGCTACACCTTC
CASSLAGGADYGGYTF
>-|TRBV7-9|-|TRBJ2-7
TGTGCCAGCAGCCCAGCACGGGGGCGAACACCGGGGAGCTACTTC
CASSPARGRTPGSYF
>-|TRBV2|TRBD1|TRBJ2-2
TGTGCCAGCAGGACAGGGGACCAGGCTGACCCCGGCGAGCTGTATTTT
CASRTGDQADPGELYF